What follows are 9 T cell receptor beta chains derived from one specimen sequenced in a study of T-cell reconstitution after alpha-beta-depleted transplantation in children. This sample's TCRbeta library carried unique molecular identifier barcodes. TCRdb redid the calling of the PCR reads with MiXCR, one entry per CDR3 protein. The sample has hundreds of thousands of distinct CDR3 sequences; roughly 33% are singletons. Sample: PBMCs from the stem cell graft donor, taken from the stem cell graft. The origin of the receptors is a human donor who donated a stem cell graft to a child with aplastic anemia.

This clonotype showed up just a few times. The chain is built from TRBV12-3 or TRBV12-4 and TRBJ2-1; D call uncertain. V was cut by 3 bases and J by 10 bases, with 13 bases left in between. This CDR3 is built from 13 residues. CDR3 in DNA: TGTGCCAGCAGTTTCTTGGTCCGAGCCGAGCAGTTCTTC. This gives the protein CASSFLVRAEQFF.

This rearrangement joins TRBV9 to TRBJ2-3; D is possibly TRBD2 (5 bases). The V gene's germline CDR1 is SGDLS and CDR2 YYNGEE. The ends were cut back, 6 bases at V and 2 bases at J, with 10 bases in the middle. CDR3 length: 13 amino acids. The DNA for the CDR3 is TGTGCCAGCACCGGGGTCAACACAGATACGCAGTATTTT. Translation gives CASTGVNTDTQYF.

The rearrangement links TRBV7-9 to TRBJ2-3, with TRBD1 as a possible D gene (6 bases). CDR3 length equals 14 residues. The V end was cut by 5 bases, the J end by 7 bases, with 16 bases between. CDR1 SEHNR and CDR2 FQNEAQ come from the germline V gene (reference sequence). The CDR3 reads CASSETFQGNTQYF. The CDR3 coding sequence is TGTGCCAGCAGCGAAACCTTCCAGGGGAATACGCAGTATTTT.

The chain combines TRBV6-2 or TRBV6-3 with TRBJ1-5, with a weak D call TRBD1 (5 bases). Trimming left V 2 bases short and J 1 base short, with 24 bases between. The CDR3 is made up of 20 amino acids. Germline loops: CDR1 MNHEY, CDR2 SVGEGT. CDR3 protein: CASSYKGLGVRELSNQPQHF. The CDR3 region has the DNA TGTGCCAGCAGTTACAAAGGGCTGGGGGTCAGGGAATTGAGCAATCAGCCCCAGCATTTT.

The gene calls are TRBV6-5 and TRBJ1-2; 10 positions match TRBD1. The V segment lost 4 bases and the J segment 8 bases; nucleotides outside the gene matches: 4. Germline CDR1 MNHEY, CDR2 SVGAGI. The length of the CDR3 is 13 residues. The CDR3 spells CASSSGTGEGYTF. DNA for the CDR3: TGTGCCAGCAGTTCAGGGACAGGGGAAGGCTACACCTTC.

J is TRBJ2-7 and V is TRBV27; a weak D match, TRBD1 (5 bases). Germline assignment: CDR1 MNHEY and CDR2 SMNVEV (reference sequence). The CDR3 sequence is 12 residues long. Trimming left V 8 bases short and J 4 bases short, with 12 bases between. The CDR3 coding sequence is TGTGCCAGCCTGGGGCATGGTTACGAGCAGTACGTC. This codes for CASLGHGYEQYV.

This clonotype was seen a few times. The rearrangement uses TRBV9 and TRBJ2-7; the match to TRBD2 covers 9 bases. The V and J ends lost 4 bases and 0 bases, in that order; junction bases with no gene match: 11. Germline V gene data show CDR1 as SGDLS and CDR2 as YYNGEE. This CDR3 is built from 17 residues. The CDR3 bases are TGTGCCAGCAGCAAGTCGTTAGCGGGAGCGACCTCCTACGAGCAGTACTTC. It translates to CASSKSLAGATSYEQYF. Based on the CDR3 plus reference TRBV9 and TRBJ2-7, the full variable domain is DSGVTQTPKHLITATGQRVTLRCSPRSGDLSVYWYQQSLDQGLQFLIQYYNGEERAKGNILERFSAQQFPDLHSELNLSSLELGDSALYFCASSKSLAGATSYEQYFGPGTRLTVT.

The V gene is TRBV11-2, the J gene TRBJ1-2; D gene unclear. Trimming took off 5 bases at V and 8 bases at J, with 18 bases between the two ends. The CDR3 consists of 14 residues. The germline V gene encodes CDR1 SGHAT and CDR2 FQNNGV. CDR3 residues: CASSPTPRGPGYTF. CDR3 coding DNA: TGTGCCAGCAGCCCAACTCCTCGGGGTCCGGGCTACACCTTC.

The chain joins TRBV29-1 to TRBJ1-1; D is uncertain. This CDR3 region has 11 residues. CDR1 is SQVTM and CDR2 is ANQGSEA in the germline V gene. The V end lost 5 bases, the J end lost 1 base, and 5 bases lay between the germline ends. The DNA for the CDR3 is TGCAGCGTTTTAGAGAACACTGAAGCTTTCTTT. Translating it yields CSVLENTEAFF. The full variable domain, rest sourced from reference TRBV29-1 and TRBJ1-1, is SAVISQKPSRDICQRGTSLTIQCQVDSQVTMMFWYRQQPGQSLTLIATANQGSEATYESGFVIDKFPISRPNLTFSTLTVSNMSPEDSSIYLCSVLENTEAFFGQGTRLTVV.